The next 25 T cell receptor beta chains were all read from a single sample in a study of T cell repertoires in cytomegalovirus infection. These receptors lack a known antigen. TCRdb reanalysed the reads using MiXCR and keeps one entry per CDR3 protein. The table has some 800,000 distinct CDR3 sequences, around a third seen once. The sequences come from cultured CD8+ T cells from PBMCs, collected from culture after CMV antigen stimulation. These receptor sequences come from a human donor in good health (CMV status not recorded). Some clones in this sample may be carry-over from other donors' samples.

In nucleotides, the CDR3 is TGCAGCGTTGAAAGGATGCCCTCCTACAATGAGCAGTTCTTC. This translates into CSVERMPSYNEQFF. The chain recombines TRBV29-1 with TRBJ2-1, with D unresolved. The germline CDR1 and CDR2 sequences are SQVTM and ANQGSEA. The CDR3 runs 14 residues. With 2 bases removed from V and 0 bases from J, the gap between germline ends came to 8 bases.

The table lists this clonotype with a few counts. The chain is built from TRBV7-6 and TRBJ1-2; maybe TRBD1 (6 bases). Germline CDR1 is SGHVS and CDR2 is FNYEAQ. V lost 1 base to trimming and J lost 2 bases, with 11 bases between them. This CDR3 spans 15 amino acids. As DNA, the CDR3 is TGTGCCAGCAGCTTAGGACAGGAACTAAACTATGGCTACACCTTC. Translation gives CASSLGQELNYGYTF.

This clonotype was seen a few times. The rearrangement links TRBV7-9 to TRBJ2-1; perhaps D is TRBD1 or TRBD2 (5 bases each). V dropped 8 bases and J dropped 12 bases, with 17 bases sitting between them. CDR3 length: 12 residues. CDR1 and CDR2 (germline): SEHNR, FQNEAQ (reference sequence). The CDR3 is CASRDLADGQFF. As DNA, the CDR3 is TGTGCCAGCCGGGACCTCGCAGATGGGCAGTTCTTC. Together with reference TRBV7-9 and TRBJ2-1, the CDR3 gives the full variable domain: DTGVSQNPRHKITKRGQNVTFRCDPISEHNRLYWYRQTLGQGPEFLTYFQNEAQLEKSRLLSDRFSAERPKGSFSTLEIQRTEQGDSAMYLCASRDLADGQFFGPGTRLTVL.

This clonotype was detected only once. This chain links TRBV27 with TRBJ2-7; no definite D call. Trimming stripped 3 bases from V and 3 bases from J, with 12 bases between. The CDR3 runs 14 residues. Per the germline V gene, CDR1 is MNHEY and CDR2 is SMNVEV (reference sequence). The CDR3 bases are TGTGCCAGCAGTTTCGTGACAAAGATCTACGAGCAGTACTTC. Amino acid sequence: CASSFVTKIYEQYF.

This clonotype showed up just a few times. V and J are TRBV5-4 and TRBJ1-2, with D hard to call. This CDR3 is 14 amino acids long. Germline values: CDR1 SGHNT, CDR2 YYREEE (reference sequence). V lost 0 bases and J 4 bases, leaving 10 bases between the germline ends. CDR3 loop: CASSLVSLGYGYTF. In DNA form, the CDR3 reads TGTGCCAGCAGCTTGGTCAGCCTCGGCTATGGCTACACCTTC.

This clonotype was counted many times. The chain combines TRBV7-9 with TRBJ1-4; 9 bases are shared with TRBD1. The germline gives CDR1 SEHNR, CDR2 FQNEAQ (reference sequence). Losses at the gene ends were 9 bases for V and 4 bases for J; bases not matched to a gene: 15. The CDR3 contains 17 residues. The CDR3 sequence is CASLSGTGRPLNEKLFF. CDR3 in DNA: TGTGCCAGTCTATCCGGGACAGGGCGCCCACTTAATGAAAAACTGTTTTTT.

The chain couples TRBV7-6 to TRBJ2-1; 8 bases fit TRBD2. Looked up from germline, CDR1 is SGHVS and CDR2 is FNYEAQ. Unmatched junction bases numbered 8, after V lost 4 bases and J lost 6 bases. The CDR3 contains 15 residues. This CDR3 is CASSWGTGGVNEQFF. The CDR3 nucleotides read TGTGCCAGCAGCTGGGGGACGGGGGGGGTCAATGAGCAGTTCTTC. Full variable domain (remainder filled in from reference TRBV7-6 and TRBJ2-1): GAGVSQSPRYKVTKRGQDVALRCDPISGHVSLYWYRQALGQGPEFLTYFNYEAQQDKSGLPNDRFSAERPEGSISTLTIQRTEQRDSAMYRCASSWGTGGVNEQFFGPGTRLTVL.

This clonotype has a handful of counts. The chain couples TRBV27 to TRBJ1-4; tentative D call: TRBD1 (5 bases). In germline, CDR1 is MNHEY, CDR2 SMNVEV (reference sequence). The CDR3 runs 14 residues. Trimming took 3 bases from V and 8 from J, leaving 13 bases between them. This CDR3 reads CASSLIREGEKLFF. CDR3 nucleotides: TGTGCCAGCAGTTTGATCAGGGAAGGCGAAAAACTGTTTTTT.

Concerning this clonotype itself: A single base separates this from a much larger clone, so it may be a read error. The J gene is TRBJ1-3, the V gene TRBV5-5; D not resolved. CDR1 is SGHKS and CDR2 is YYEKEE in the germline V gene (reference sequence). V was shortened by 6 bases and J by 8 bases, with 24 bases between the two germline ends. This CDR3 has 16 residues. CDR3 in amino acids: CASKRARWKQRDTIYF. CDR3 DNA sequence: TGTGCCAGCAAGAGGGCCAGGTGGAAGCAAAGGGACACCATATATTTT.

This clonotype was detected only a few times. The V call is TRBV6-2 or TRBV6-3, the J call TRBJ1-2; perhaps TRBD1 as D (5 bases). The CDR3 sequence is 13 residues long. Germline V gives CDR1 MNHEY, CDR2 SVGEGT. Trimming stripped 6 bases from V and 2 bases from J, with 10 bases between. The CDR3 protein is CASRQDGNYGYTF. The CDR3 bases are TGTGCCAGCAGACAGGACGGCAACTATGGCTACACCTTC.

In its sample, this clonotype was seen many times. V gene TRBV7-6 combines with J gene TRBJ2-1; D is possibly TRBD1 (6 bases). Germline V gives CDR1 SGHVS, CDR2 FNYEAQ. V lost 6 bases and J lost 2, with 14 bases in between. The length of the CDR3 is 15 residues. The CDR3 DNA reads as TGTGCCAGCAGTCACCGGACAGCACCCTACAATGAGCAGTTCTTC. Its protein product is CASSHRTAPYNEQFF.

This clonotype was detected only a few times. The chain employs TRBV7-6 and TRBJ2-5; 7 bases line up with TRBD1. Unmatched junction bases numbered 13, after V lost 4 bases and J lost 5 bases. Germline values: CDR1 SGHVS, CDR2 FNYEAQ. The CDR3 sequence is 16 residues long. CDR3 sequence: CASSWGLRGPEETQYF. The CDR3 nucleotides read TGTGCCAGCAGCTGGGGGTTAAGGGGGCCCGAGGAGACCCAGTACTTC.

This clonotype was picked up a small number of times. The chain links TRBV12-3 or TRBV12-4 to TRBJ2-2; 9 nucleotides agree with TRBD2. CDR3 length: 15 residues. The junction had 5 bases not matched to a gene; V was cut back by 3 bases and J by 6 bases. The CDR3 nucleotides are TGTGCCAGCAGTTTTCTAGGACTAGCGCCCGGGGAGCTGTTTTTT. As protein: CASSFLGLAPGELFF.

The chain links TRBV7-9 to TRBJ2-5; 9 positions agree with TRBD1. Looked up from germline, CDR1 is SEHNR and CDR2 is FQNEAQ (reference sequence). The V segment lost 6 bases and the J segment 7 bases; nucleotides outside the gene matches: 9. CDR3 size: 14 residues. In nucleotides, the CDR3 is TGTGCCAGCAGACCCACAGGGGGCCTGGGGACCCAGTACTTC. Translated, it gives CASRPTGGLGTQYF.

This clonotype was observed a handful of times. This sequence joins TRBV10-2 and TRBJ1-2; maybe TRBD1 (5 bases). V lost 7 bases and J 2 bases, leaving 14 bases between the germline ends. The CDR3 totals 14 residues. CDR1 WSHSY and CDR2 SAAADI come from the germline V gene. CDR3 protein: CASIPRGVNYGYTF. CDR3 coding DNA: TGCGCCAGCATCCCGAGGGGCGTGAACTATGGCTACACCTTC.

In DNA, the CDR3 is TGTGCCACCTATAGTCCCGCAGGGAAGAACACTGAAGCTTTCTTT. It translates to CATYSPAGKNTEAFF. The chain combines TRBV27 with TRBJ1-1; D perhaps matches TRBD1 (5 bases). The CDR3 extends over 15 amino acids. In germline, CDR1 is MNHEY, CDR2 SMNVEV (reference sequence). Trimming took off 10 bases at V and 1 base at J, with 19 bases between the two ends.

The rearrangement joins TRBV7-9 to TRBJ2-1, with D perhaps TRBD1 (6 bases). The CDR3 spans 14 residues. Per germline, CDR1 SEHNR and CDR2 FQNEAQ (reference sequence). Trimming took 1 base from V and 10 from J, leaving 14 bases between them. The CDR3 sequence: CASSLVGGHGEQFF. DNA of the CDR3: TGTGCCAGCAGCTTAGTTGGGGGACATGGGGAGCAGTTCTTC.

The chain recombines TRBV7-6 with TRBJ2-5; 7 bases line up with TRBD1. Germline CDR1 SGHVS, CDR2 FNYEAQ. J was trimmed by 2 bases and V by 4 bases; bases with no gene match: 7. The CDR3 covers 15 residues. The CDR3 loop reads CASSSPGTEQETQYF. CDR3 in DNA: TGTGCCAGCAGCTCCCCCGGGACAGAGCAAGAGACCCAGTACTTC.

The V call is TRBV6-2 or TRBV6-3, the J call TRBJ2-3; 8 bases match TRBD2. The CDR3 runs 18 residues. CDR1 is MNHEY and CDR2 is SVGEGT in the germline V gene. J was trimmed by 0 bases and V by 2 bases; bases with no gene match: 10. CDR3 residues: CASSYEESGGTSTDTQYF. Written as DNA, the CDR3 is TGTGCCAGCAGTTACGAGGAAAGCGGGGGAACTAGCACAGATACGCAGTATTTT.

This rearrangement joins TRBV7-6 to TRBJ1-2, with D maybe TRBD1 (5 bases). V was pared by 6 bases and J by 2 bases, with 16 bases between. CDR3 length: 15 amino acids. CDR1 and CDR2 from the germline V gene are SGHVS and FNYEAQ. The CDR3 nucleotides read TGTGCCAGCAGTTTCGGGGGGGTGAGCAACTATGGCTACACCTTC. The encoded protein is CASSFGGVSNYGYTF.

V and J are TRBV19 and TRBJ1-1; weak D call: TRBD1 (6 bases). The germline V gene has CDR1 LNHDA and CDR2 SQIVND (reference sequence). Trimming pared 6 bases from V and 2 bases from J, leaving 16 bases between. The CDR3 spans 15 residues. The CDR3 reads CASSTGGGYNTEAFF. The CDR3 coding sequence is TGTGCCAGTAGCACGGGGGGGGGCTACAACACTGAAGCTTTCTTT.

The gene calls are TRBV4-3 and TRBJ2-5; 10 nucleotides agree with TRBD1. CDR3 size: 15 residues. After removal of 1 base from V and 6 bases from J, the junction contained 5 bases not matched to a gene. Germline values: CDR1 LGHNA, CDR2 YSLEER. The CDR3 spells CASSQGVDRGKTQYF. Here the CDR3 DNA reads TGCGCCAGCAGCCAAGGGGTGGACAGGGGGAAGACCCAGTACTTC.

This clonotype was counted only a few times. The chain is built from TRBV11-2 and TRBJ2-1, with a tentative D call TRBD2 (5 bases). The CDR3 contains 14 residues. Germline V gene lookup returns CDR1 SGHAT and CDR2 FQNNGV. With 0 bases removed from V and 9 bases from J, the gap between germline ends came to 12 bases. As DNA, the CDR3 is TGTGCCAGCAGCTTAGATCTACCGGGGAGTGAGCAGTTCTTC. This translates into CASSLDLPGSEQFF.

There are a few counts of this clonotype. The chain combines TRBV7-9 with TRBJ1-2, with 9 bases fitting TRBD1. Germline CDR1 and CDR2: SEHNR and FQNEAQ (reference sequence). CDR3 size: 14 residues. The J segment lost 8 bases and the V segment lost 5 bases, leaving 9 bases of the junction unmatched. The CDR3 protein is CASSTRDRGYGYTF. The DNA of the CDR3 is TGTGCCAGCAGCACCCGCGACAGGGGGTACGGCTACACCTTC.

This clonotype was counted only a few times. A much larger clonotype is one base distant, so this may be a read error. The rearrangement links TRBV7-9 to TRBJ1-5; no clear D. V shed 1 base and J shed 8 bases, with 6 bases lying between them. The CDR3 contains 12 residues. Germline V gene lookup returns CDR1 SEHNR and CDR2 FQNEAQ (reference sequence). CDR3 residues: CASSLGAKPQHF. Written as DNA, the CDR3 is TGTGCCAGCAGCTTAGGGGCCAAGCCCCAGCATTTT.